This T cell receptor (beta chain) was identified during a study of cytomegalovirus exposure and HLA in healthy donors (dated by TCRdb to the late 2010s). Background on the whole study: In an earlier analysis of approximately 640 of the donors, 250 to 350 Gb of sequence data and 90 million to 120 million unique TCR beta sequences from 180 million or so T cells were reported. Both class I and class II loci were covered by HLA typing, at four-digit resolution. An earlier analysis of roughly 580 of the donors used high-throughput TCR beta sequencing to judge whether each TCR beta V gene segment behaved as functional or pseudogenic. About five DR-DQ haplotypes were handled as single units for association and clustering, since linkage in the cohort was strong. Every discovery cohort repertoire had been produced on one sequencing platform. The study was designed to test whether signatures of past pathogen exposure could be identified by cataloging public T cell receptors. A later genetic analysis used genome-wide SNP genotypes for about 60% of the roughly 670 donors, treating that subset as a discovery cohort. Donor age, sex, ethnicity and CMV serostatus were compiled together with the repertoire data. The later analysis used no new phenotypic data to find candidate immune exposures, relying instead on TCR beta sequences and their occurrence across donors. The T cell repertoires of several hundred subjects were profiled by immunosequencing and related to cytomegalovirus serostatus. Typing coverage differed by locus: A, B, C, DRB1 and DQB1 were typed in roughly 620-630 donors, DQA1 in 500 to 550, DPA1 in 600 to 610, and DPB1 in just under 490. Along with the approximately 650-subject first cohort, a separate validation cohort of 120 different subjects was used. An early release covering roughly 640 HLA-typed donors comprised about 300 gigabases of sequencing data and 85 million or so unique TCR sequences. In a later analysis, previously published TCR beta repertoires from 550 to 750 donors were re-analyzed and high-resolution HLA genotyping was added so that TCR occurrence patterns could be studied. Across approximately 420 genotyped donors of the cohort, an average of approximately 220,000 unique TCR beta nucleotide sequences per donor were sequenced, and about a sixth of those sequences were non-productive. Of the approximately 400 genotyped donors, 81% fell in the genetic ancestry cluster associated with self-reported Caucasian donors. To predict cytomegalovirus infection status, the study brought together high-throughput TCR immunosequencing, statistical association of individual TCRs with disease status, and machine learning.

In the case of this clone: Its antigen has not been determined. No clone much larger than this one lies a single base away; base qualities are absent.

Broader findings and caveats from the paper: In vitro tests confirmed that a few of the cytomegalovirus-associated TCR beta chains recognize cytomegalovirus antigens. According to the authors, the approach could potentially be generalized to other disease states and immunological phenotypes. A cluster of highly shared sequence variants was judged likely to represent a technical artifact of the sequencing pipeline. Immune exposure information for the cohort was limited to CMV serostatus. A further reported finding was that TCR beta sequences accurately predicted the HLA-A and HLA-B alleles for most subjects in the first cohort. Because counts were too low, 15 to 20 rarely observed V segments, including chromosome 9 orphons, were excluded from the earlier analysis of 587 of the donors. Compared with the roughly 600-donor mean, donors in an Asian-associated ancestry cluster had fewer N-insertions in productive TCRs, according to a later genetic analysis. Presence/absence analyses assumed roughly uniform sequencing depth across donors, an assumption that may not hold. When HLA alleles, especially DR and DQ, strongly co-occurred, TCR associations were difficult to assign to individual alleles. V-gene and J-gene trimming of TCR beta chains was associated with a missense DCLRE1C variant in a later genetic analysis, and the association was replicated in an independent cohort. Most TCR sequences were observed very rarely across donors, whereas some public TCRs were present in many individuals. A total of fewer than 200 TCR beta chains were listed by the study as associated with cytomegalovirus. In a later analysis, several top co-occurrence clusters were reported to appear linked to parvovirus B19, influenza, CMV and Epstein-Barr virus. A later analysis found that most CMV-associated TCR beta chains appeared HLA-restricted, with HLA associations seemingly driven largely by CMV exposure. The classifier was reported to diagnose cytomegalovirus status with high specificity and sensitivity in both the original and validation cohorts. In a later analysis, TCR association rates were found to vary across HLA loci, with the most associated TCRs seen for DRB1 alleles and the fewest for HLA-C alleles. In a later analysis, HLA-associated TCR beta chains showed more clonal expansion and lower generation probabilities than non-associated chains that were equally common. Correlated functional status among segregating V segments might be attributable to linkage disequilibrium, but an unknown experimental factor could not be ruled out. Some IMGT-functional V segments, including TRBV6-2 and TRBV6-3, could not be told apart with the 87-base-pair reads, so those segments were excluded. Because some donors lacked HLA typing at each locus, the association tests relied only on the typed subset. In an earlier analysis of fewer than 750 of the donors, most TCR beta V segments were observed in productive rearrangements about 90% or about 30% of the time, broadly matching IMGT annotations. In this cohort, only TCR beta chains were sequenced, and detectable features were limited by the absence of alpha or paired-chain data. Specific HLA alleles were associated with 15,000 to 20,000 TCR beta sequences at a false discovery rate of 0.05 in a later analysis.

Preparation of the library involved the immunoSEQ multiplex PCR assay. A mixture of 60 forward primers for TCR Vbeta segments and 13 reverse primers for TCR Jbeta segments was used in the multiplex PCR. A multiplex PCR assay on genomic DNA amplified the CDR3 region of rearranged TCR beta genes. On the Illumina HiSeq System, the amplified TCR beta libraries were sequenced as 87-base-pair reads. The original pipeline was this. A later analysis counted 65 million to 90 million unique TCR beta chains across the 666 repertoires, and 9 million to 14 million of these chains were shared by at least two donors. Raw reads were error-corrected and collapsed into unique sequences by a nearest-neighbor algorithm in which closely related sequences were merged to remove PCR and sequencing errors. V, D and J gene segments were assigned by aligning CDR3 sequences to IMGT reference sequences. For a sequence to be retained, a match of at least six nucleotides to both a V gene segment and a J gene segment was required. A rearrangement was called productive if the CDR3 had no stop codons and remained in frame with V and J, and every other rearrangement was called non-productive. Following IMGT convention, CDR3 was defined as the stretch from the second conserved V-encoded cysteine to the conserved J-encoded phenylalanine. The earlier analysis of some 600 of the donors excluded sequences that lacked an unambiguous match to a single V gene segment. An earlier analysis of 587 of the donors called V segments functional above 56.7% productive rearrangements and segregating when the between-donor standard deviation exceeded 5%. A statistical classification framework was built to diagnose cytomegalovirus status from the catalog of TCR beta chain sequences. In a later analysis, V and J genes were assigned by comparing TCR nucleotide sequences against IMGT/GENE-DB human TR gene sequences. In a later analysis, CDR3 sequences and most-parsimonious VDJ recombination scenarios were assigned using the TCRdist pipeline. In a later analysis, each TCR beta chain was defined by its CDR3 amino acid sequence together with its V-gene family, and reads lacking a unique V-gene family were excluded. In a later analysis, fewer than 650 highly shared, low-generation-probability nucleotide sequences were removed to address suspected cross-contamination and a sequencing artifact. In a later analysis, a clonal expansion index was calculated for each public chain from normalized within-repertoire ranks of inferred template counts. Generation probabilities in a later analysis came from a VDJ recombination model fitted to out-of-frame rearrangements, and those results were checked against IGoR. In a later analysis, TCR-TCR, TCR-HLA and TCR-CMV co-occurrence was scored with hypergeometric tests, and a repertoire-size bias correction was applied to TCR pairs. To estimate false discovery rates, a later analysis permuted the HLA or CMV assignments 20 times. In a later analysis, co-occurring TCRs were grouped using DBSCAN, and TCRdist sequence similarity was added for clustering within HLA-allele-positive subsets. Repertoires with fewer than 30,000 or more than 120,000 public chains were left out of co-occurrence clustering, as were five repertoires with anomalous nucleotide sharing. TCRdb re-hosts the immuneACCESS table, in-frame sequences only. Its copies lack some clones; in the studies checked, an unresolved V gene accounts for under half of them, and the cause for the rest is not known. V, J and clone size derive from that table, while D and trimming were established from the DNA sequence. This sample has approximately 70,000 clones in its table, and 55% to 80% of those were observed once. The ten largest clones represent about 7.6% of the sample.

The cohort was made up of 666 healthy bone marrow donors. At the time of sampling, every cohort member was nominally healthy, though immune exposures that went unrecorded were likely present. The donor tested CMV seropositive and was one of the 289 seropositive cohort members. A peripheral blood sample was collected from each donor, and TCR beta sequencing was performed on peripheral blood mononuclear cells. The Qiagen DNeasy Blood Extraction Kit was used to extract genomic DNA from the blood cell samples. V drops 0 bases and J drops 7 bases, leaving 19 bases in between. According to the germline V gene, CDR1 reads SGHRS and CDR2 reads YFSETQ. The CDR3 numbers 16 residues from cysteine through phenylalanine. Only CDR3 DNA remains: 48 bases, in frame from the first base.

The TCR sequence derives from a man in his forties or fifties in good health and CMV-seropositive. The sequence links TRBV5-1 to TRBJ1-2; TRBD1 could be the D gene, as 6 bases match. Sequencing used PBMCs. The CDR3 protein: CASSLAGGALMGGYTF. Here is the DNA: TGCGCCAGCAGCTTGGCCGGGGGGGCGCTTATGGGTGGCTACACCTTC.